One sample yielded the 32 T cell receptor beta chains listed below, sequenced in a study of OX40 agonist ivuxolimab in advanced cancers. Assay used: immunoSEQ multiplex PCR; TCRdb lists only in-frame clones, some missing. This sample yields some 45,000 clones, of which roughly 90% are seen a single time; about 20% belongs to the top ten. This specimen consisted of CD4+ or CD8+ T cells sorted from blood, obtained in a trial of the OX40 agonist ivuxolimab. The receptor set was obtained from an adult with an advanced solid tumor such as melanoma, head and neck, liver or kidney cancer.

The rearrangement uses TRBV11-3 and TRBJ1-5; no definite D call. The germline V and J ends were trimmed by 7 bases and 4 bases, with 26 bases remaining between them. The CDR3 has 18 amino acids. Germline CDR1 is SGHNT and CDR2 is YENEEA. CDR3 sequence: CASTSYFDITKPNQPQHF. CDR3 in DNA: TGTGCCAGCACCTCTTACTTCGACATCACGAAGCCGAATCAGCCCCAGCATTTT. The whole variable domain, filled in from reference TRBV11-3 and TRBJ1-5, reads EAGVVQSPRYKIIEKKQPVAFWCNPISGHNTLYWYLQNLGQGPELLIRYENEEAVDDSQLPKDRFSAERLKGVDSTLKIQPAELGDSAVYLCASTSYFDITKPNQPQHFGDGTRLSIL.

V is TRBV5-4 and J is TRBJ1-2; D might be TRBD1 (5 bases). The CDR3 spans 14 residues. Per the germline V gene, CDR1 is SGHNT and CDR2 is YYREEE (reference sequence). V shed 1 base and J shed 2 bases, with 9 bases lying between them. The CDR3 coding sequence is TGTGCCAGCAGCTTGCAGGGATCAAACTATGGCTACACCTTC. It is translated as CASSLQGSNYGYTF.

This clone has only one observation. The chain joins TRBV9 to TRBJ2-1, with a tentative D call TRBD2 (5 bases). Trimming cost V 0 bases and J 8 bases, with 24 bases left between them. The CDR3 runs to 18 residues. CDR1 SGDLS and CDR2 YYNGEE come from the germline V gene. CDR3 nucleotide sequence: TGTGCCAGCAGCGTAGGAGGGTTAGCAACAACCCCTTACGATGAGCAGTTCTTC. It translates to CASSVGGLATTPYDEQFF.

This clone was found once. CDR3 nucleotide sequence: TGCGCCAGCAGCTGGGAGGGTCCGGCTTCCTACGAGCAGTACTTC. Amino acid sequence: CASSWEGPASYEQYF. The chain joins TRBV4-1 to TRBJ2-7; TRBD2 matches at 7 bases. The length of the CDR3 is 15 residues. With 5 bases clipped from V and 1 base from J, the junction kept 8 bases outside the gene matches. Germline V lookup: CDR1 MGHRA, CDR2 YSYEKL.

The chain has TRBV6-5 and TRBJ2-7; D is unclear. The V gene's germline CDR1 is MNHEY and CDR2 SVGAGI. This CDR3 is 12 amino acids long. With 2 bases removed from V and 6 bases from J, the gap between germline ends came to 8 bases. CDR3 nucleotides: TGTGCCAGCAGTTACGCGACCGTCGAGCAGTACTTC. Translation gives CASSYATVEQYF.

The chain couples TRBV10-3 to TRBJ2-1, with D tentatively TRBD1 or TRBD2 (5 bases each). Germline values: CDR1 ENHRY, CDR2 SYGVKD. With 10 bases removed from V and 7 bases from J, the gap between germline ends came to 11 bases. The CDR3 is made up of 11 amino acids. The CDR3 sequence: CATQWGNEQFF. The CDR3 DNA is TGTGCCACCCAGTGGGGGAATGAGCAGTTCTTC.

This chain joins TRBV27 and TRBJ2-1; D might be TRBD1 (5 bases). The germline gives CDR1 MNHEY, CDR2 SMNVEV (reference sequence). The CDR3 covers 14 residues. Trimming cost V 10 bases and J 0 bases, with 13 bases left between them. CDR3 in amino acids: CATSRVGSYNEQFF. The CDR3 DNA is TGTGCCACCTCCAGGGTGGGCTCCTACAATGAGCAGTTCTTC.

This clone was detected only once. V usage is TRBV6-6 and J usage is TRBJ2-7; 8 nucleotides agree with TRBD1. With 5 bases clipped from V and 0 bases from J, the junction kept 3 bases outside the gene matches. Germline CDR1 MNHNY, CDR2 SVGAGI (reference sequence). The length of the CDR3 is 14 residues. DNA for the CDR3: TGTGCCAGCAGTCCGGGACAGGTCTCCTACGAGCAGTACTTC. This gives the protein CASSPGQVSYEQYF.

The chain has TRBV5-4 and TRBJ1-1; 12 bases agree with TRBD1. This CDR3 has 13 amino acids. Germline values: CDR1 SGHNT, CDR2 YYREEE (reference sequence). The junction had 6 bases not matched to a gene; V was cut back by 4 bases and J by 11 bases. The CDR3 reads CASSQGQGAPAFF. The DNA for the CDR3 is TGTGCCAGCAGCCAGGGACAGGGGGCCCCGGCTTTCTTT.

The chain couples TRBV6-5 to TRBJ1-2; D is uncertain. CDR3 length: 14 amino acids. Germline CDR1 is MNHEY and CDR2 is SVGAGI. V was trimmed by 6 bases and J by 1 base, leaving 12 bases between them. CDR3 in amino acids: CASSPLGFNYGYTF. For the CDR3, the DNA is TGTGCCAGCAGCCCCCTGGGGTTTAACTATGGCTACACCTTC.

The chain employs TRBV29-1 and TRBJ2-3, with 8 bases matching TRBD2. Germline CDR1 SQVTM, CDR2 ANQGSEA. This CDR3 contains 11 residues. The V segment lost 4 bases and the J segment 14 bases; nucleotides outside the gene matches: 8. CDR3: CSVGISGKRYF. In DNA form, the CDR3 reads TGCAGCGTTGGGATTAGCGGGAAGCGGTATTTT.

This sequence joins TRBV7-9 and TRBJ1-1; D remains ambiguous. From germline, CDR1 is SEHNR and CDR2 FQNEAQ (reference sequence). This CDR3 region has 16 residues. The ends were cut back, 0 bases at V and 1 base at J, with 12 bases in the middle. The CDR3 sequence is CASSLAEAVANTEAFF. The CDR3 nucleotides read TGTGCCAGCAGCTTAGCGGAGGCTGTGGCGAACACTGAAGCTTTCTTT. The full variable domain, completed using reference TRBV7-9 and TRBJ1-1, is DTGVSQNPRHKITKRGQNVTFRCDPISEHNRLYWYRQTLGQGPEFLTYFQNEAQLEKSRLLSDRFSAERPKGSFSTLEIQRTEQGDSAMYLCASSLAEAVANTEAFFGQGTRLTVV.

The rearrangement uses TRBV30 and TRBJ2-1; D possibly uses TRBD1 or TRBD2 (6 bases each). The length of the CDR3 is 11 residues. CDR1 is GTSNPN and CDR2 is SVGIG in the germline V gene (reference sequence). The V and J ends lost 3 bases and 9 bases respectively, with 9 bases between them. The CDR3 nucleotides are TGTGCCTGGAGGGAGGGGGGTGAGCAGTTCTTC. This translates into CAWREGGEQFF.

The V call is TRBV19, the J call TRBJ2-7; the D is unclear. The V end was cut by 5 bases, the J end by 3 bases, with 11 bases between. The germline V gene has CDR1 LNHDA and CDR2 SQIVND (reference sequence). The CDR3 is 13 residues long. CDR3 residues: CASSSMLHYEQYF. CDR3 bases: TGTGCCAGTAGTTCTATGCTCCACTACGAGCAGTACTTC.

The chain recombines TRBV28 with TRBJ1-5, with 7 bases lining up with TRBD1. Germline lookup yields CDR1 MDHEN and CDR2 SYDVKM. After removal of 6 bases from V and 0 bases from J, the junction contained 11 bases not matched to a gene. The CDR3 sequence is 17 residues long. The CDR3 protein is CASSTGANPYSNQPQHF. The CDR3 DNA follows: TGTGCCAGCAGCACAGGGGCCAACCCGTATAGCAATCAGCCCCAGCATTTT.

This rearrangement joins TRBV5-1 to TRBJ1-2; unclear D gene. Germline assignment: CDR1 SGHRS and CDR2 YFSETQ. The CDR3 sequence is 15 residues long. V was cut by 0 bases and J by 0 bases, with 9 bases left in between. This chain's CDR3 is CASSLDWVTNYGYTF. The CDR3 DNA sequence: TGCGCCAGCAGCTTGGATTGGGTTACTAACTATGGCTACACCTTC.

In this sample, this clone turned up once. The rearrangement links TRBV27 to TRBJ2-1, with a weak D call TRBD2 (6 bases). The CDR3 has 15 residues. The V end was cut by 3 bases, the J end by 5 bases, with 14 bases between. The germline V gene encodes CDR1 MNHEY and CDR2 SMNVEV (reference sequence). The CDR3 nucleotides are TGTGCCAGCAGTTTTTCGGGGACTCCAAACAATGAGCAGTTCTTC. Its protein product is CASSFSGTPNNEQFF.

The chain uses TRBV29-1 and TRBJ2-1; D is undetermined. V lost 0 bases, J lost 7 bases, and 16 bases lay in between. The germline V gene has CDR1 SQVTM and CDR2 ANQGSEA. This CDR3 contains 15 residues. The CDR3 sequence: CSVEDRANWENEQFF. In nucleotides, the CDR3 is TGCAGCGTTGAAGATCGGGCAAATTGGGAAAATGAGCAGTTCTTC.

The rearrangement joins TRBV27 to TRBJ1-5; D possibly corresponds to TRBD1 (6 bases). V was cut by 3 bases and J by 6 bases, with 12 bases left in between. This CDR3 is 14 amino acids long. Germline V lookup: CDR1 MNHEY, CDR2 SMNVEV (reference sequence). The CDR3 is CASSFEGVGQPQHF. As DNA, the CDR3 is TGTGCCAGCAGTTTTGAGGGGGTGGGTCAGCCCCAGCATTTT.

The gene calls are TRBV7-8 and TRBJ2-1; D is perhaps TRBD1 (6 bases). Germline values: CDR1 SGHVS, CDR2 FQNEAQ. The V and J ends lost 2 bases and 3 bases respectively, with 17 bases between them. This CDR3 comprises 17 residues. CDR3: CASSLPQTGRYYNEQFF. The CDR3 DNA follows: TGTGCCAGCAGCTTACCCCAGACAGGCCGCTACTACAATGAGCAGTTCTTC. Together with reference TRBV7-8 and TRBJ2-1, the CDR3 gives the full variable domain: GAGVSQSPRYKVAKRGQDVALRCDPISGHVSLFWYQQALGQGPEFLTYFQNEAQLDKSGLPSDRFFAERPEGSVSTLKIQRTQQEDSAVYLCASSLPQTGRYYNEQFFGPGTRLTVL.

V usage is TRBV27 and J usage is TRBJ2-7; 7 bases map to TRBD1. CDR1 and CDR2 (germline): MNHEY, SMNVEV (reference sequence). The ends lost 4 bases at V and 5 bases at J; junction bases unmatched: 8. This CDR3 contains 14 residues. CDR3 in DNA: TGTGCCAGCAGTTCCCCCACAGGGGTGGACGAGCAGTACTTC. Encoded protein: CASSSPTGVDEQYF.

This rearrangement joins TRBV5-8 to TRBJ2-7; tentatively, D is TRBD2 (6 bases). The V gene lost 10 bases and the J gene lost 2 bases, with 13 bases spanning the gap. The CDR3 loop spans 12 amino acids. The V gene's germline CDR1 is SGHTS and CDR2 YDEGEE. The CDR3 coding sequence is TGTGCCTTCCGGGACTGGACCTACGAGCAGTACTTC. It translates to CAFRDWTYEQYF.

The V call is TRBV14, the J call TRBJ2-7; D is perhaps TRBD1 or TRBD2 (5 bases each). This CDR3 spans 16 amino acids. V was pared by 0 bases and J by 1 base, with 13 bases between. CDR1 is SGHDN, CDR2 FVKESK, per germline. The CDR3 coding sequence is TGTGCCAGCAGCCAAGACTCGGGACCAGATTCCTACGAGCAGTACTTC. Translating gives CASSQDSGPDSYEQYF.

V gene TRBV30 combines with J gene TRBJ2-7, with D possibly being TRBD2 (7 bases). Germline CDR1 GTSNPN, CDR2 SVGIG (reference sequence). The CDR3 totals 13 residues. V was shortened by 3 bases and J by 0 bases, with 9 bases between the two germline ends. CDR3 loop: CAWSGGHSYEQYF. DNA of the CDR3: TGTGCCTGGAGCGGGGGGCACTCCTACGAGCAGTACTTC.

The chain links TRBV9 to TRBJ1-1; 7 bases map to TRBD1. This CDR3 is built from 13 residues. Per germline, CDR1 SGDLS and CDR2 YYNGEE. V shed 4 bases, J shed 2 bases, and the junction held 2 bases outside the gene matches. The CDR3 is CASSKGGNTEAFF. CDR3 sequence (DNA): TGTGCCAGCAGCAAAGGGGGCAACACTGAAGCTTTCTTT.

This chain uses TRBV7-6 with TRBJ2-3; D is uncertain. The CDR3 loop spans 13 amino acids. Germline CDR1 and CDR2: SGHVS and FNYEAQ. Trimming cost V 4 bases and J 2 bases, with 7 bases left between them. In DNA form, the CDR3 reads TGTGCCAGCAGCTCCACTAACACAGATACGCAGTATTTT. Amino acid sequence: CASSSTNTDTQYF.

The J gene is TRBJ2-7, the V gene TRBV27; 15 bases line up with TRBD2. The CDR3 has 19 amino acids. Germline lookup yields CDR1 MNHEY and CDR2 SMNVEV (reference sequence). J was trimmed by 4 bases and V by 0 bases; bases with no gene match: 10. The CDR3: CASSLSPGLAGGGTYEQYF. The CDR3 DNA is TGTGCCAGCAGTTTATCTCCCGGACTAGCGGGAGGGGGGACGTACGAGCAGTACTTC.

On this clone: Other DNA sequences from this sample encode an identical CDR3 as well. The chain employs TRBV27 and TRBJ2-7; 7 bases line up with TRBD1. V lost 3 bases and J lost 1; bases outside the gene matches: 3. The germline gives CDR1 MNHEY, CDR2 SMNVEV (reference sequence). This CDR3 is built from 14 residues. The CDR3: CASSFSGGSYEQYF. The CDR3 DNA reads TGTGCCAGCAGTTTCTCAGGGGGTTCCTACGAGCAGTACTTC.

The CDR3 loop reads CASSQSGPSTYEQYF. DNA of the CDR3: TGCGCCAGCAGCCAGTCAGGGCCCAGTACCTACGAGCAGTACTTC. V is TRBV4-1 and J is TRBJ2-7; possibly TRBD1 for D (5 bases). V was pared by 3 bases and J by 2 bases, with 14 bases between. This CDR3 has 15 residues. The germline V gene encodes CDR1 MGHRA and CDR2 YSYEKL.

The chain recombines TRBV19 with TRBJ2-2; D may be TRBD1 (6 bases). The CDR3 sequence is 17 residues long. The germline V and J ends were trimmed by 3 bases and 2 bases, with 16 bases remaining between them. CDR1 and CDR2 from the germline V gene are LNHDA and SQIVND (reference sequence). DNA of the CDR3: TGTGCCAGTAGTATCTCAACACAGGGTTATAACACCGGGGAGCTGTTTTTT. Translated: CASSISTQGYNTGELFF.

This chain links TRBV7-7 with TRBJ1-1; D is unresolved. This CDR3 comprises 13 residues. Trimming left V 5 bases short and J 0 bases short, with 7 bases between. Germline CDR1 and CDR2: SSHAT and FNYEAQ (reference sequence). CDR3 loop: CASSPTLNTEAFF. CDR3 DNA: TGTGCCAGCAGCCCCACGCTGAACACTGAAGCTTTCTTT.

This chain joins TRBV6-1 and TRBJ2-1; perhaps TRBD1 as D (5 bases). CDR1 is MNHNS and CDR2 is SASEGT in the germline V gene. V gave up 2 bases and J gave up 5 bases, with 13 bases separating them. The CDR3 has 15 amino acids. The CDR3: CASSEYGLGHNEQFF. CDR3 coding DNA: TGTGCCAGCAGTGAATACGGCTTGGGGCACAATGAGCAGTTCTTC.